The 9 T cell receptor beta chains listed next were all sequenced from one sample in a study of blood T cell repertoires in COVID-19. Profiled with immunoSEQ multiplex PCR; TCRdb holds only in-frame clones, not every one. This table has approximately 270,000 clones, approximately 83% appearing once. The sequenced material came from peripheral blood. The source of these receptors is a person between 65 and 79 years old with COVID-19, enrolled during active disease.

V usage is TRBV5-1 and J usage is TRBJ1-1; 7 bases map to TRBD1. The germline V gene has CDR1 SGHRS and CDR2 YFSETQ. This CDR3 has 15 amino acids. V dropped 4 bases and J dropped 1; count of bases not matched to a gene: 7. The CDR3 sequence: CASSQPGQPNTEAFF. The CDR3 DNA is TGCGCCAGCAGCCAGCCGGGACAGCCGAACACTGAAGCTTTCTTT.

The chain employs TRBV19 and TRBJ2-7; 8 nucleotides agree with TRBD1. CDR1 is LNHDA and CDR2 is SQIVND in the germline V gene (reference sequence). The CDR3 has 12 amino acids. J was trimmed by 6 bases and V by 5 bases; bases with no gene match: 3. Here the CDR3 DNA reads TGTGCCAGTAGTGTACAGGGGGGCGAGCAGTACTTC. Encoded protein: CASSVQGGEQYF.

J is TRBJ2-7 and V is TRBV7-3, with D possibly matching TRBD1 (7 bases). The CDR3 totals 13 residues. Germline V gene data show CDR1 as SGHTA and CDR2 as FQGTGA. Deletions cut 5 bases from V and 4 bases from J, with 12 bases between. The CDR3 DNA is TGTGCCAGCAGCGCGGGACAGACTTACGAGCAGTACTTC. Translated: CASSAGQTYEQYF.

V gene TRBV4-1 combines with J gene TRBJ2-1, with D tentatively TRBD2 (5 bases). This CDR3 is 15 amino acids long. The germline V gene encodes CDR1 MGHRA and CDR2 YSYEKL. Between the trimmed V and J ends, which lost 8 bases and 0 bases, there was a span of 14 bases. Here the CDR3 reads CASSPSGSSYNEQFF. The CDR3 bases are TGCGCCAGCTCCCCGAGCGGAAGCTCCTACAATGAGCAGTTCTTC.

V usage is TRBV7-9 and J usage is TRBJ1-2; D is unresolved. The CDR3 is made up of 14 amino acids. CDR1 is SEHNR and CDR2 is FQNEAQ in the germline V gene (reference sequence). V lost 1 base and J 0 bases, leaving 6 bases between the germline ends. The CDR3 region has the DNA TGTGCCAGCAGCTTAGACGGAGCTAACTATGGCTACACCTTC. This sequence encodes CASSLDGANYGYTF.

CDR3 region: CASSYEGTSVPREQFF. CDR3 in DNA: TGTGCCAGCAGTTACGAAGGGACTAGTGTCCCCCGGGAGCAGTTCTTC. The chain joins TRBV6-2 or TRBV6-3 to TRBJ2-1; 8 nucleotides align to TRBD2. The length of the CDR3 is 16 residues. The junction had 13 bases not matched to a gene; V was cut back by 2 bases and J by 10 bases. The germline V gene encodes CDR1 MNHEY and CDR2 SVGEGT.

The chain joins TRBV10-3 to TRBJ2-1; D may be TRBD2 (5 bases). The V and J ends lost 5 bases and 9 bases respectively, with 11 bases between them. Germline assignment: CDR1 ENHRY and CDR2 SYGVKD. This CDR3 has 12 amino acids. The DNA of the CDR3 is TGTGCCATCAGTCTAGCCGAGGGTGAGCAGTTCTTC. Translating it yields CAISLAEGEQFF.

The chain links TRBV28 to TRBJ1-1; possible D gene TRBD1, 6 bases. The CDR3 spans 17 residues. Germline V gives CDR1 MDHEN, CDR2 SYDVKM. V dropped 7 bases and J dropped 4 bases, with 25 bases sitting between them. CDR3 residues: CASIKWGMGAPVTEAFF. The CDR3 nucleotides read TGTGCCAGCATTAAATGGGGGATGGGGGCCCCGGTCACTGAAGCTTTCTTT.

The rearrangement links TRBV6-5 to TRBJ1-2, with unresolved D. Trimming stripped 4 bases from V and 8 bases from J, with 11 bases between. The V gene's germline CDR1 is MNHEY and CDR2 SVGAGI. This CDR3 is 12 amino acids long. CDR3 residues: CASSSTNKGYTF. The CDR3 coding sequence is TGTGCCAGCAGTTCCACAAATAAGGGCTACACCTTC.